A selection of T cell receptor beta chains follows, all from one sample in a study of T-cell reconstitution after alpha-beta-depleted transplantation in children. TCRdb reprocessed the PCR reads with MiXCR, giving one entry per CDR3 protein. The table has a few hundred thousand distinct CDR3 sequences, 25% to 30% seen once; the top ten hold about a third. This material consisted of PBMCs, taken before TCRalphabeta/CD19-depleted stem cell transplant. The receptor source for this set is a boy under two years old with Wiskott-Aldrich syndrome, due to receive a stem cell transplant. Each CDR3 is given with its conserved first and last residue. The order of the fields is V gene, J gene, CDR3 length, clone size, D gene, CDR3 protein, CDR3 DNA. A D gene is named only where the DNA matches it firmly. Where a row states a size, it is once, few, many or the class of an expanded clone; other rows omit it.

>TRBV7-8|TRBJ2-2|14|few|TRBD2
CAGEAGTSSGELFF
TGTGCCGGCGAAGCGGGAACTTCTTCCGGGGAGCTGTTTTTT
>TRBV4-1|TRBJ2-5|16|few|.
CASSQVGTLLGESQYF
TGCGCCAGCAGCCAAGTGGGGACTCTACTTGGCGAGTCCCAGTACTTC
>TRBV6-1|TRBJ2-3|13|.|TRBD2
CASSESRLAKQYF
TGTGCCAGCAGTGAAAGTCGACTAGCGAAGCAGTATTTT
>TRBV5-1|TRBJ2-6|19|few|TRBD1
CASSLGTGGISGGANVLTF
TGCGCCAGCAGCTTGGGGACAGGGGGAATCTCGGGTGGGGCCAACGTCCTGACTTTC
>TRBV12-3/TRBV12-4|TRBJ2-5|14|.|TRBD2
CASSPSGRQETQYF
TGTGCCAGCAGCCCTAGCGGGCGGCAAGAGACCCAGTACTTC
>TRBV20-1|TRBJ1-5|13|.|.
CSASSGRTQPQHF
TGCAGTGCTAGTTCCGGAAGAACGCAGCCCCAGCATTTT
>TRBV5-1|TRBJ1-1|15|few|.
CASSLWNGMNTEAFF
TGCGCCAGCAGCTTGTGGAACGGAATGAACACTGAAGCTTTCTTT
>TRBV5-5|TRBJ2-1|15|few|TRBD2
CASSLDWAGANEQFF
TGTGCCAGCAGCTTAGATTGGGCGGGAGCCAATGAGCAGTTCTTC
>TRBV5-1|TRBJ2-2|18|.|TRBD2
CASSLEASGSTYTGELFF
TGCGCCAGCAGCTTGGAGGCTAGCGGGAGTACGTACACCGGGGAGCTGTTTTTT
>TRBV20-1|TRBJ2-1|17|.|.
CSARAGLTKSSYNEQFF
TGCAGTGCTAGAGCTGGACTAACAAAGAGCTCCTACAATGAGCAGTTCTTC
>TRBV28|TRBJ1-5|12|.|.
CASRTIVGPQHF
TGTGCCAGCAGGACGATCGTAGGGCCCCAGCATTTT
>TRBV7-9|TRBJ1-1|16|few|TRBD1
CASSSGQGARNTEAFF
TGTGCCAGCAGCTCCGGACAGGGGGCGCGAAACACTGAAGCTTTCTTT
>TRBV3-1|TRBJ2-1|16|few|TRBD2
CASSPLGIAGGNEQFF
TGTGCCAGCAGCCCCCTTGGGATAGCGGGAGGAAATGAGCAGTTCTTC
>TRBV12-3/TRBV12-4|TRBJ2-3|17|.|TRBD2
CASSPRTSGRAPDTQYF
TGTGCCAGCAGTCCGAGGACTAGCGGGCGAGCCCCAGATACGCAGTATTTT
>TRBV20-1|TRBJ2-1|14|.|TRBD2
CSASSGSPYNEQFF
TGCAGTGCTTCTAGCGGGAGCCCCTACAATGAGCAGTTCTTC
>TRBV7-2|TRBJ2-1|15|.|TRBD1
CASSLRGQRYNEQFF
TGTGCCAGCAGCTTACGGGGACAGCGCTACAATGAGCAGTTCTTC
>TRBV10-3|TRBJ2-2|17|few|TRBD2
CAISVVAGGLNTGELFF
TGTGCCATCAGTGTGGTAGCGGGAGGGCTGAACACCGGGGAGCTGTTTTTT